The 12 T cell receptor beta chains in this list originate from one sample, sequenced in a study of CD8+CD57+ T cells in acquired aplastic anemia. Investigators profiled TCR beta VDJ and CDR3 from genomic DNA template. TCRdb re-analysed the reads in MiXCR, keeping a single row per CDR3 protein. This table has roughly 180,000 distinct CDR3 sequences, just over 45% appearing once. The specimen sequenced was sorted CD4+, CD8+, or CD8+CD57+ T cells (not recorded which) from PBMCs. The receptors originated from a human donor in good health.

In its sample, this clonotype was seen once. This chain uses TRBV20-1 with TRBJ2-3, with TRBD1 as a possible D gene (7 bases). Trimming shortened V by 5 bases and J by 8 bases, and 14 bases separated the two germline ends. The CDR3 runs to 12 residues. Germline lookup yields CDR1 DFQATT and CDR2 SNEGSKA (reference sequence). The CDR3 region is CSASGGTTTQYF. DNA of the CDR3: TGCAGTGCTTCAGGGGGGACAACTACGCAGTATTTT.

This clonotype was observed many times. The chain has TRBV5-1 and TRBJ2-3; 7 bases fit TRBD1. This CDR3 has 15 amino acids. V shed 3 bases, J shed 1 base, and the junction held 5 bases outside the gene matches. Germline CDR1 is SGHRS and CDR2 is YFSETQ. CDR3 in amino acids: CASSSGQVGTDTQYF. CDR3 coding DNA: TGCGCCAGCAGCTCTGGACAGGTGGGCACAGATACGCAGTATTTT.

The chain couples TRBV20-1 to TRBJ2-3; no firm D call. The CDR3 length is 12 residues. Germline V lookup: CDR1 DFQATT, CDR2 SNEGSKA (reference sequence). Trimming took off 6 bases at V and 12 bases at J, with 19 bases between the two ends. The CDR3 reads CSAQNREVHQYF. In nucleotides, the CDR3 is TGCAGTGCCCAAAATAGGGAAGTCCATCAGTATTTT.

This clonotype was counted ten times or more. CDR3 residues: CASSSNNRITNEKLFF. For the CDR3, the DNA is TGTGCCAGCAGCTCGAATAACAGAATAACTAATGAAAAACTGTTTTTT. The rearrangement links TRBV7-9 to TRBJ1-4; the D is unclear. CDR1 and CDR2 (germline): SEHNR, FQNEAQ (reference sequence). This CDR3 is built from 16 residues. Trimming cost V 4 bases and J 1 base, with 13 bases left between them.

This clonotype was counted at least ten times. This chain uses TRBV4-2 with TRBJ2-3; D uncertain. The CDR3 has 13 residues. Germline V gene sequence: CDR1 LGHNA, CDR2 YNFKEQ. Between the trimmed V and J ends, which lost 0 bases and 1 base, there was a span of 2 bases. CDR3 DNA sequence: TGTGCCAGCAGCCAAGAACGCACAGATACGCAGTATTTT. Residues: CASSQERTDTQYF.

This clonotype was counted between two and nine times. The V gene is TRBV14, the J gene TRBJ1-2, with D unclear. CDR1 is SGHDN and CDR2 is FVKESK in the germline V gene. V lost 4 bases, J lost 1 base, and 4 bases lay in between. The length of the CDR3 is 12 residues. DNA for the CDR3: TGTGCCAGCAGCCCGAGTAACTATGGCTACACCTTC. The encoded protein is CASSPSNYGYTF.

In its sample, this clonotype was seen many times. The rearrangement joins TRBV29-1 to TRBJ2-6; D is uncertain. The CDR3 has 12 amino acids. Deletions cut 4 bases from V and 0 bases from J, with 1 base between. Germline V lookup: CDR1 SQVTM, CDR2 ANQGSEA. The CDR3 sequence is CSVVSGANVLTF. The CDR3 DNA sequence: TGCAGCGTTGTCTCTGGGGCCAACGTCCTGACTTTC.

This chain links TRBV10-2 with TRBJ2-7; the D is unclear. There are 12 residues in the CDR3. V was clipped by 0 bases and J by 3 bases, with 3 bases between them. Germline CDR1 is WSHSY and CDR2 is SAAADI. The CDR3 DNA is TGCGCCAGCAGTGAGTCCCGCTACGAGCAGTACTTC. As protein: CASSESRYEQYF.

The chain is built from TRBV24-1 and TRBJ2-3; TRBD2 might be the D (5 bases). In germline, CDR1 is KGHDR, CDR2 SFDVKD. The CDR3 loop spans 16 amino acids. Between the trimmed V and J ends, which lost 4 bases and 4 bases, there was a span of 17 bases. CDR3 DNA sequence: TGTGCCACCAGTGAAATCGGTCCGGTGGGAGCAGATACGCAGTATTTT. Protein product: CATSEIGPVGADTQYF.

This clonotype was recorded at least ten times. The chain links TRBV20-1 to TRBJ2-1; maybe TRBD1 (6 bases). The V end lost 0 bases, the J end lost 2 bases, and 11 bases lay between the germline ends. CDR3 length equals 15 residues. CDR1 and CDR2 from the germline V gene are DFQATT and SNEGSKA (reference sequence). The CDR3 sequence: CSARDKGVTYNEQFF. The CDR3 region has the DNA TGCAGTGCTAGAGATAAGGGGGTTACCTACAATGAGCAGTTCTTC.

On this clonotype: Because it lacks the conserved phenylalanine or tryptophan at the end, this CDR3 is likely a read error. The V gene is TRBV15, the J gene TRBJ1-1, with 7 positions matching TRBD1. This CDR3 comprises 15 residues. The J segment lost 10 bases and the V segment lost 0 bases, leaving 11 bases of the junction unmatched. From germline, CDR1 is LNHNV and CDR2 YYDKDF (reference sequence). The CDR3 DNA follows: TGTGCCACCAGCAGAGATGGGGACAGATTAAGGGGAGCTTTCGTT. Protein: CATSRDGDRLRGAFV.

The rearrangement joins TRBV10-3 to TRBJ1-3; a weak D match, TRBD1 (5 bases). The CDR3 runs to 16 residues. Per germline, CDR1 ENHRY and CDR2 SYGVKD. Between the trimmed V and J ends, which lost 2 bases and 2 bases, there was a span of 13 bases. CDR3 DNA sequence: TGTGCCATCAGTGAGGCTGAGGGGCTTACTGGAAACACCATATATTTT. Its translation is CAISEAEGLTGNTIYF.